The clone carrying this TCR beta chain was seen many times. This sample is part of a study of T cell repertoires in cytomegalovirus infection. TCRdb re-derived calls from the reads in MiXCR, one entry per CDR3 protein. The table lists about 300,000 distinct CDR3 sequences, around 9.1% of them singletons. Trimming left V 10 bases short and J 2 bases short, with 17 bases between. The length of the CDR3 is 14 residues. The V gene's germline CDR1 is MNHEY and CDR2 SVGEGT. The TCR comes from a human donor in good health (CMV status not recorded). Some clones in this sample may be carry-over from other donors' samples. The chain links TRBV6-2 or TRBV6-3 to TRBJ2-5, with D possibly being TRBD2 (6 bases). Specimen: PBMCs. For the CDR3, the DNA is TGTGCCACTACCGAGGAGGGTAGGCAAGAGACCCAGTACTTC. The encoded protein is CATTEEGRQETQYF.